This TCR beta chain is from a study of shared T cell receptors in the human thymus. V lost 4 bases and J lost 3; bases outside the gene matches: 6. The CDR3 runs 15 residues. The germline V gene encodes CDR1 SGHNT and CDR2 YYREEE (reference sequence). Repertoires were generated with immunoSEQ multiplex PCR, while TCRdb's copy carries only in-frame clones and drops some. The sample lists some 700,000 clones, approximately 83% occurring once. This sample was also put to use in a study of human thymus T cells.

This TCR was recovered from a girl under three years old with a congenital heart defect. Source material: thymocytes. The chain links TRBV5-4 to TRBJ2-1; 8 nucleotides line up with TRBD1. CDR3 in DNA: TGTGCCAGCAGCGTGGGGACAGGTCTCTACAATGAGCAGTTCTTC. Residues: CASSVGTGLYNEQFF.